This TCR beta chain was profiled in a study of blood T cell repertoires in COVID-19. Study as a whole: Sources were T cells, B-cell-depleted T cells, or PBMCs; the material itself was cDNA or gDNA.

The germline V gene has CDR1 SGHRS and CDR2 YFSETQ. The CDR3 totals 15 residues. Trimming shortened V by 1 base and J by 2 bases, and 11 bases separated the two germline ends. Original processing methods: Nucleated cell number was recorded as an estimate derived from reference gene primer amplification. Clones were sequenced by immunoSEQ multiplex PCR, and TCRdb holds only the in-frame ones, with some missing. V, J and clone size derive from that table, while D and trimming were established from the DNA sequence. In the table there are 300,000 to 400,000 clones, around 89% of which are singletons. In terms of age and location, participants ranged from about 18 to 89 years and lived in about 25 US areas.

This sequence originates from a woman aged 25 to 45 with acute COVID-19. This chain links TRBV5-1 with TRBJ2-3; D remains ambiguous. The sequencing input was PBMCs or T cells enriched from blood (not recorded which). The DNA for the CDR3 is TGCGCCAGCAGCTTGTTTGTGTCGTCCACAGATACGCAGTATTTT. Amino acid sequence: CASSLFVSSTDTQYF.